The next 27 T cell receptor beta chains were all read from a single sample in a study of response to subunit inactivated influenza vaccine. Using its own MiXCR run on the RT-PCR reads, TCRdb lists one record per CDR3 protein. The table records 700,000 to 800,000 distinct CDR3 sequences, around a sixth of them present only once. The sample here was PBMCs from blood, taken 5 days after vaccination. These TCRs come from a man in his fifties who received an inactivated influenza vaccine.

The V and J genes are TRBV7-9 and TRBJ1-4; TRBD1 aligns across 9 bases. The CDR3 sequence is 16 residues long. The ends lost 2 bases at V and 5 bases at J; junction bases unmatched: 6. Germline V gene lookup returns CDR1 SEHNR and CDR2 FQNEAQ (reference sequence). The DNA of the CDR3 is TGTGCCAGCAGCTTAACGGCCGGGACAGGGAATGAAAAACTGTTTTTT. Translation: CASSLTAGTGNEKLFF.

In this sample, this clonotype turned up a few times. V usage is TRBV12-3 or TRBV12-4 and J usage is TRBJ1-1, with a weak D call TRBD1 (6 bases). This CDR3 spans 14 amino acids. V was pared by 6 bases and J by 7 bases, with 18 bases between. This CDR3 is CASSSAFRGFEAFF. The CDR3 region has the DNA TGTGCCAGCAGCTCTGCGTTCAGGGGTTTTGAAGCTTTCTTT.

This clonotype was seen only a few times. V and J are TRBV11-2 and TRBJ1-6; D unresolved. The length of the CDR3 is 18 residues. From germline, CDR1 is SGHAT and CDR2 FQNNGV. Trimming left V 5 bases short and J 3 bases short, with 20 bases between. The DNA of the CDR3 is TGTGCCAGCAGCCCTAGAGGTGGGCGGTGGGTCTATAATTCACCCCTCCACTTT. This gives the protein CASSPRGGRWVYNSPLHF.

This clonotype showed up just a few times. V is TRBV29-1 and J is TRBJ1-2; TRBD1 matches at 11 bases. The CDR3 totals 16 residues. Losses at the gene ends were 1 base for V and 3 bases for J; bases not matched to a gene: 7. Germline CDR1 SQVTM, CDR2 ANQGSEA. The CDR3 reads CSVEVRGTGGYYGYTF. The CDR3 bases are TGCAGCGTTGAAGTCAGGGGGACAGGGGGATACTATGGCTACACCTTC. The full variable domain, with the rest looked up from reference TRBV29-1 and TRBJ1-2, is SAVISQKPSRDICQRGTSLTIQCQVDSQVTMMFWYRQQPGQSLTLIATANQGSEATYESGFVIDKFPISRPNLTFSTLTVSNMSPEDSSIYLCSVEVRGTGGYYGYTFGSGTRLTVV.

This chain joins TRBV20-1 and TRBJ2-1; D possibly uses TRBD1 or TRBD2 (5 bases each). Between the trimmed V and J ends, which lost 6 bases and 3 bases, there was a span of 15 bases. The V gene's germline CDR1 is DFQATT and CDR2 SNEGSKA (reference sequence). The CDR3 extends over 14 amino acids. CDR3 sequence: CSAPDGGHYNEQFF. In DNA form, the CDR3 reads TGCAGTGCCCCAGATGGGGGTCACTACAATGAGCAGTTCTTC.

This clonotype was counted a few times. The V and J genes are TRBV20-1 and TRBJ1-2; TRBD1 aligns across 8 bases. The CDR3 spans 14 residues. Germline-derived CDR1 and CDR2 are DFQATT and SNEGSKA (reference sequence). Germline trimming cut 5 bases from V and 5 bases from J; bases unmatched to any gene: 10. CDR3 residues: CSASIQGAQYGYTF. CDR3 in DNA: TGCAGTGCTTCTATCCAGGGGGCGCAATATGGCTACACCTTC.

This clonotype was seen a handful of times. The V call is TRBV20-1, the J call TRBJ2-7, with 12 bases lining up with TRBD2. This CDR3 has 13 residues. Per the germline V gene, CDR1 is DFQATT and CDR2 is SNEGSKA (reference sequence). Unmatched junction bases numbered 8, after V lost 8 bases and J lost 6 bases. CDR3: CSQPGLAGLEQYF. In DNA, the CDR3 is TGCAGTCAACCGGGACTAGCGGGCCTCGAGCAGTACTTC.

The sample holds many counts of this clonotype. The rearrangement uses TRBV5-5 and TRBJ2-1; possible D gene TRBD2, 6 bases. Trimming pared 9 bases from V and 6 bases from J, leaving 16 bases between. CDR3 size: 13 residues. Germline loops: CDR1 SGHKS, CDR2 YYEKEE (reference sequence). CDR3 DNA sequence: TGTGCCACAAGCACCGGGGGAATCAATGAGCAGTTCTTC. Protein product: CATSTGGINEQFF.

This clonotype was found many times. The CDR3 spells CSVESFGGGGTYNEQFF. The CDR3 region has the DNA TGCAGCGTTGAATCCTTTGGCGGGGGAGGCACCTACAATGAGCAGTTCTTC. The chain uses TRBV29-1 and TRBJ2-1; TRBD2 agrees at 7 bases. Germline CDR1 SQVTM, CDR2 ANQGSEA. CDR3 size: 17 residues. With V trimmed by 2 bases and J by 2 bases, 12 bases remained unmatched.

This clonotype was seen more than once but under ten times. The rearrangement uses TRBV5-1 and TRBJ2-1, with D possibly TRBD2 on 6 matching bases. Germline values: CDR1 SGHRS, CDR2 YFSETQ. V shed 6 bases and J shed 5 bases, with 15 bases lying between them. This CDR3 has 14 residues. The CDR3 loop reads CASMVAELNNEQFF. In DNA form, the CDR3 reads TGCGCCAGCATGGTAGCGGAGTTGAACAATGAGCAGTTCTTC.

This clonotype was counted a few times. The CDR3 is CSLTPNTEAFF. In DNA form, the CDR3 reads TGCAGTCTGACACCCAACACTGAAGCTTTCTTT. The rearrangement joins TRBV20-1 to TRBJ1-1; D uncertain. CDR3 length: 11 amino acids. The V and J ends lost 8 bases and 2 bases respectively, with 9 bases between them. CDR1 and CDR2 from the germline V gene are DFQATT and SNEGSKA (reference sequence).

The gene calls are TRBV10-1 and TRBJ1-2; TRBD1 might be the D (5 bases). V gave up 6 bases and J gave up 2 bases, with 19 bases separating them. Germline V gene sequence: CDR1 WNHNN, CDR2 SYGVQD (reference sequence). The CDR3 is 16 amino acids. CDR3 sequence (DNA): TGCGCCAGCAGCCCCGGGACCGCCGGGGGGAACTATGGCTACACCTTC. This encodes CASSPGTAGGNYGYTF.

V usage is TRBV29-1 and J usage is TRBJ2-1, with D unclear. The CDR3 totals 13 residues. V was pared by 1 base and J by 6 bases, with 10 bases between. Germline V gene lookup returns CDR1 SQVTM and CDR2 ANQGSEA. Here the CDR3 reads CSVEVGRRNEQFF. The CDR3 nucleotides are TGCAGCGTTGAAGTAGGTAGGCGCAATGAGCAGTTCTTC.

This chain connects TRBV7-9 to TRBJ2-7; D is unresolved. From germline, CDR1 is SEHNR and CDR2 FQNEAQ (reference sequence). The CDR3 is made up of 14 amino acids. V was clipped by 5 bases and J by 0 bases, with 11 bases between them. This CDR3 reads CASSPYDNSYEQYF. DNA for the CDR3: TGTGCCAGCAGCCCCTACGATAACTCCTACGAGCAGTACTTC.

The CDR3 coding sequence is TGTGCCAGCAGCCTGGACAAGAACACCGGGGAGCTGTTTTTT. Its translation is CASSLDKNTGELFF. The chain is built from TRBV7-3 and TRBJ2-2, with a tentative D call TRBD1 (5 bases). Germline lookup yields CDR1 SGHTA and CDR2 FQGTGA. This CDR3 contains 14 residues. V lost 5 bases, J lost 1 base, and 8 bases lay in between.

This chain uses TRBV11-2 with TRBJ2-1; the D gene could be TRBD1 or TRBD2 (5 bases each). Germline V gene data show CDR1 as SGHAT and CDR2 as FQNNGV. CDR3 length: 16 amino acids. V lost 1 base and J 2 bases, leaving 12 bases between the germline ends. CDR3 sequence (DNA): TGTGCCAGCAGCTTAGTGTGGGACGGGACCTACAATGAGCAGTTCTTC. It is translated as CASSLVWDGTYNEQFF.

This clonotype has more than one count but fewer than ten. The chain recombines TRBV20-1 with TRBJ2-3; tentatively, D is TRBD1 (6 bases). Germline V gene sequence: CDR1 DFQATT, CDR2 SNEGSKA (reference sequence). The CDR3 is 15 residues long. The V end lost 4 bases, the J end lost 2 bases, and 16 bases lay between the germline ends. For the CDR3, the DNA is TGCAGTGCTACCTCGACAGGCAGCTCCACAGATACGCAGTATTTT. Translation: CSATSTGSSTDTQYF.

This clonotype has ten or more counts. This rearrangement joins TRBV20-1 to TRBJ2-1; D could derive from TRBD1 or TRBD2 (5 bases each). The CDR3 runs to 14 residues. Trimming cost V 8 bases and J 4 bases, with 18 bases left between them. Germline CDR1 reads DFQATT; CDR2 reads SNEGSKA (reference sequence). The CDR3 loop is CSSTSRDPYNEQFF. The CDR3 DNA follows: TGCAGTTCCACTTCCAGGGACCCTTACAATGAGCAGTTCTTC.

The chain recombines TRBV29-1 with TRBJ2-3; 9 positions agree with TRBD2. The CDR3 covers 14 residues. CDR1 SQVTM and CDR2 ANQGSEA come from the germline V gene. V shed 2 bases and J 0 bases; nucleotides not matched to a gene: 0. The CDR3 region has the DNA TGCAGCGTTGAAACTAGCGGGAGCACAGATACGCAGTATTTT. Encoded protein: CSVETSGSTDTQYF.

The chain combines TRBV5-6 with TRBJ2-1; the match to TRBD1 covers 7 bases. Germline V gene lookup returns CDR1 SGHDT and CDR2 YYEEEE. After removal of 2 bases from V and 4 bases from J, the junction contained 9 bases not matched to a gene. The CDR3 consists of 16 residues. Here the CDR3 DNA reads TGTGCCAGCAGCTTAGAAACCGGGACAGTATACAATGAGCAGTTCTTC. Its translation is CASSLETGTVYNEQFF.

The table lists this clonotype with many counts. The rearrangement joins TRBV5-1 to TRBJ2-7, with 7 bases that match TRBD2. CDR1 and CDR2 (germline): SGHRS, YFSETQ. V trimming: 3 bases; J trimming: 1 base; junction bases outside the gene matches: 4. The CDR3 is 14 residues long. The CDR3 DNA sequence: TGCGCCAGCAGCTCCACCGGGGGGTCCTACGAGCAGTACTTC. Translating gives CASSSTGGSYEQYF. Full variable domain (rest looked up from reference TRBV5-1 and TRBJ2-7): KAGVTQTPRYLIKTRGQQVTLSCSPISGHRSVSWYQQTPGQGLQFLFEYFSETQRNKGNFPGRFSGRQFSNSRSEMNVSTLELGDSALYLCASSSTGGSYEQYFGPGTRLTVT.

This clonotype was found a few times. The chain carries TRBV9 and TRBJ2-1; D possibly uses TRBD1 or TRBD2 (5 bases each). This CDR3 comprises 17 residues. The ends were cut back, 4 bases at V and 2 bases at J, with 19 bases in the middle. Germline V gives CDR1 SGDLS, CDR2 YYNGEE. In DNA form, the CDR3 reads TGTGCCAGCAGCTCAGGGACCAGATCTAAGCCCTACAATGAGCAGTTCTTC. Residues: CASSSGTRSKPYNEQFF.

This clonotype appeared many times. The rearrangement uses TRBV10-3 and TRBJ1-5; D is uncertain. V was clipped by 3 bases and J by 0 bases, with 15 bases between them. This CDR3 spans 17 amino acids. The germline V gene encodes CDR1 ENHRY and CDR2 SYGVKD. The CDR3 nucleotides are TGTGCCATCAGTGACGTCCCGGGAGCGCATAGCAATCAGCCCCAGCATTTT. Translated, it gives CAISDVPGAHSNQPQHF.

J is TRBJ2-7 and V is TRBV3-1; perhaps D is TRBD1 or TRBD2 (8 bases each). V was clipped by 3 bases and J by 2 bases, with 26 bases between them. Germline CDR1 reads LGHDT; CDR2 reads YNNKEL (reference sequence). There are 19 residues in the CDR3. CDR3 nucleotides: TGTGCCAGCAGCCAGGACCCTACCGGGAGGGACAGGACGACCTACGAGCAGTACTTC. Its translation is CASSQDPTGRDRTTYEQYF.

There are many counts of this clonotype. V and J are TRBV5-1 and TRBJ2-1; TRBD2 matches at 8 bases. The CDR3 contains 15 residues. CDR1 and CDR2 (germline): SGHRS, YFSETQ. With V trimmed by 4 bases and J by 1 base, 4 bases remained unmatched. CDR3 protein: CASSNGRASYNEQFF. CDR3 nucleotide sequence: TGCGCCAGCAGCAACGGGAGGGCGTCCTACAATGAGCAGTTCTTC.

This clonotype appeared a few times. This chain uses TRBV5-6 with TRBJ1-6; D perhaps matches TRBD1 (5 bases). This CDR3 spans 15 amino acids. Trimming removed 1 base from V and 8 bases from J, with 13 bases in between. Germline-derived CDR1 and CDR2 are SGHDT and YYEEEE. Here the CDR3 reads CASSLIGVSDSPLHF. CDR3 sequence (DNA): TGTGCCAGCAGCTTGATAGGGGTTAGCGATTCACCCCTCCACTTT.

This rearrangement joins TRBV5-1 to TRBJ2-3; maybe TRBD1 (5 bases). The CDR3 covers 15 residues. The V end was cut by 4 bases, the J end by 0 bases, with 12 bases between. Germline CDR1 SGHRS, CDR2 YFSETQ. The CDR3 sequence: CASSGVGHSTDTQYF. DNA of the CDR3: TGCGCCAGCAGCGGGGTGGGGCATAGCACAGATACGCAGTATTTT.